The 22 T cell receptor beta chains in this list originate from one sample, sequenced in a study of shared clonotypes between healthy human individuals. Profiling relied on immunoSEQ multiplex PCR, and the TCRdb table lists in-frame clones only, not all of them. This sample has about 700,000 clones, with 92% found just once. Naive CD8 populations comprised CD45RO-negative cells positively selected for CCR7, excluding terminally differentiated effector memory CD45RA+ cells. The specimen sequenced was naive CD8+ T cells sorted from blood. The origin of the receptors is a man aged 25-45 years in good health.

The chain carries TRBV7-9 and TRBJ2-1; D not resolved. The V gene lost 1 base and the J gene lost 9 bases, with 19 bases spanning the gap. CDR1 and CDR2 from the germline V gene are SEHNR and FQNEAQ (reference sequence). The CDR3 extends over 16 amino acids. CDR3 protein: CASSLDGSRSFTEQFF. The DNA of the CDR3 is TGTGCCAGCAGCTTAGACGGATCTAGGAGCTTCACTGAGCAGTTCTTC.

The genes are TRBV7-8 and TRBJ2-1, with a tentative D call TRBD1 (6 bases). V lost 1 base and J lost 4, with 11 bases in between. Germline CDR1 reads SGHVS; CDR2 reads FQNEAQ. This CDR3 has 15 residues. As DNA, the CDR3 is TGTGCCAGCAGCTTAGGGTGGGGGCGGTACAATGAGCAGTTCTTC. Translation gives CASSLGWGRYNEQFF.

The V gene is TRBV9, the J gene TRBJ2-2; TRBD2 is a possible D gene (6 bases). Trimming took 4 bases from V and 7 from J, leaving 17 bases between them. CDR1 and CDR2 (germline): SGDLS, YYNGEE. The CDR3 loop spans 15 amino acids. CDR3 protein: CASSPPWGRNGELFF. The CDR3 DNA reads TGTGCCAGCAGCCCGCCCTGGGGGAGGAACGGGGAGCTGTTTTTT.

Remarks on this clone: Other DNA sequences from this sample encode an identical CDR3 as well. The rearrangement links TRBV9 to TRBJ2-5; tentatively, D is TRBD1 or TRBD2 (5 bases each). Germline values: CDR1 SGDLS, CDR2 YYNGEE. The CDR3 spans 15 residues. V shed 0 bases and J shed 2 bases, with 11 bases lying between them. This CDR3 reads CASSVGGTAQETQYF. The DNA for the CDR3 is TGTGCCAGCAGCGTAGGAGGGACGGCTCAAGAGACCCAGTACTTC.

V and J are TRBV10-2 and TRBJ2-3; the match to TRBD2 covers 7 bases. The CDR3 has 14 residues. With V trimmed by 8 bases and J by 2 bases, 7 bases remained unmatched. From germline, CDR1 is WSHSY and CDR2 SAAADI. CDR3 loop: CASGAAGYTDTQYF. The CDR3, as DNA: TGCGCCAGCGGGGCAGCGGGATACACAGATACGCAGTATTTT.

The chain is built from TRBV5-1 and TRBJ2-7; D ambiguous. V shed 3 bases and J shed 0 bases, with 10 bases lying between them. This CDR3 has 14 residues. Germline V gives CDR1 SGHRS, CDR2 YFSETQ. The CDR3 DNA follows: TGCGCCAGCAGCTCGACGGATTCCTCCTACGAGCAGTACTTC. This encodes CASSSTDSSYEQYF. The complete variable domain, with remaining parts taken from reference TRBV5-1 and TRBJ2-7, reads KAGVTQTPRYLIKTRGQQVTLSCSPISGHRSVSWYQQTPGQGLQFLFEYFSETQRNKGNFPGRFSGRQFSNSRSEMNVSTLELGDSALYLCASSSTDSSYEQYFGPGTRLTVT.

The chain is built from TRBV6-5 and TRBJ2-5; tentatively, D is TRBD1 or TRBD2 (6 bases each). Trimming shortened V by 7 bases and J by 4 bases, and 19 bases separated the two germline ends. The CDR3 extends over 15 amino acids. The V gene's germline CDR1 is MNHEY and CDR2 SVGAGI. The CDR3 bases are TGTGCCAGCACACCGGTCCGGGGGCGAGTAGAGACCCAGTACTTC. As protein: CASTPVRGRVETQYF.

The chain joins TRBV10-3 to TRBJ2-1, with 12 bases lining up with TRBD2. Germline CDR1 ENHRY, CDR2 SYGVKD. This CDR3 spans 19 amino acids. Unmatched junction bases numbered 9, after V lost 3 bases and J lost 0 bases. The CDR3 loop is CAISDLGTSGPSSYNEQFF. The CDR3 DNA is TGTGCCATCAGTGATCTTGGGACTAGCGGGCCGAGCTCCTACAATGAGCAGTTCTTC.

The chain couples TRBV18 to TRBJ1-2; possibly TRBD1 for D (5 bases). The germline V and J ends were trimmed by 4 bases and 4 bases, with 22 bases remaining between them. The CDR3 totals 17 residues. Germline CDR1 and CDR2: KGHSH and LQKENI. The CDR3 reads CASSRQSDRPDLYGYTF. CDR3 coding DNA: TGTGCCAGCTCACGGCAATCTGACAGACCTGACCTCTATGGCTACACCTTC.

This chain connects TRBV7-9 to TRBJ2-1, with TRBD2 identical over 7 bases. The CDR3 length is 15 residues. The ends lost 8 bases at V and 9 bases at J; junction bases unmatched: 16. Germline CDR1 and CDR2: SEHNR and FQNEAQ (reference sequence). For the CDR3, the DNA is TGTGCCAGCGGTCCCGGTCTAGCGGTCAGAGGTGAGCAGTTCTTC. It codes for CASGPGLAVRGEQFF.

This sequence joins TRBV5-5 and TRBJ1-1; D perhaps matches TRBD1 (6 bases). The CDR3 covers 17 residues. V lost 2 bases and J 0 bases, leaving 17 bases between the germline ends. Germline CDR1 is SGHKS and CDR2 is YYEKEE (reference sequence). Written as DNA, the CDR3 is TGTGCCAGCAGCTTCGGTATTTGGGACACAGTGAACACTGAAGCTTTCTTT. It translates to CASSFGIWDTVNTEAFF.

The chain has TRBV11-2 and TRBJ2-7; D call uncertain. The germline V and J ends were trimmed by 1 base and 0 bases, with 10 bases remaining between them. Germline V lookup: CDR1 SGHAT, CDR2 FQNNGV. CDR3 length: 15 amino acids. The CDR3 coding sequence is TGTGCCAGCAGCTTAGTGGGTCAGATCTCCTACGAGCAGTACTTC. Translated: CASSLVGQISYEQYF.

A single count supports this clone. The chain has TRBV15 and TRBJ2-3; perhaps TRBD2 as D (6 bases). Between the trimmed V and J ends, which lost 0 bases and 3 bases, there was a span of 16 bases. CDR1 and CDR2 (germline): LNHNV, YYDKDF (reference sequence). The CDR3 is 17 residues long. CDR3 region: CATSRDTSLRRTDTQYF. CDR3 DNA sequence: TGTGCCACCAGCAGAGATACTAGCCTCCGTCGGACAGATACGCAGTATTTT.

This rearrangement joins TRBV6-6 to TRBJ1-2; tentative D call: TRBD1 (5 bases). From germline, CDR1 is MNHNY and CDR2 SVGAGI (reference sequence). Trimming stripped 6 bases from V and 4 bases from J, with 12 bases between. There are 13 residues in the CDR3. The CDR3 DNA follows: TGTGCCAGCAGCTTGGGACCGATCTATGGCTACACCTTC. The encoded protein is CASSLGPIYGYTF.

The rearrangement uses TRBV9 and TRBJ2-7; 7 bases match TRBD1. Germline CDR1 and CDR2: SGDLS and YYNGEE. The ends lost 0 bases at V and 4 bases at J; junction bases unmatched: 10. The CDR3 sequence is 16 residues long. For the CDR3, the DNA is TGTGCCAGCAGCGTAGGAGGAGTGGCAGGGGGATACGAGCAGTACTTC. Residues: CASSVGGVAGGYEQYF. Full variable domain (remainder filled in from reference TRBV9 and TRBJ2-7): DSGVTQTPKHLITATGQRVTLRCSPRSGDLSVYWYQQSLDQGLQFLIQYYNGEERAKGNILERFSAQQFPDLHSELNLSSLELGDSALYFCASSVGGVAGGYEQYFGPGTRLTVT.

This rearrangement joins TRBV7-8 to TRBJ2-4; D gene unclear. The CDR3 has 13 amino acids. V lost 4 bases and J lost 1, with 5 bases in between. Germline values: CDR1 SGHVS, CDR2 FQNEAQ. Written as DNA, the CDR3 is TGTGCCAGCAGCTCAGGTGCCAAAAACATTCAGTACTTC. This translates into CASSSGAKNIQYF.

The rearrangement uses TRBV13 and TRBJ1-1; D gene ambiguous. There are 13 residues in the CDR3. CDR1 is PRHDT and CDR2 is FYEKMQ in the germline V gene (reference sequence). Trimming stripped 5 bases from V and 4 bases from J, with 11 bases between. CDR3 sequence reads: CASSNTMGTEAFF. The CDR3 coding sequence is TGTGCCAGCAGCAACACGATGGGCACTGAAGCTTTCTTT.

The V and J genes are TRBV9 and TRBJ2-3; D gene uncertain. Trimming stripped 0 bases from V and 1 base from J, with 6 bases between. The CDR3 spans 14 residues. Germline V gene data show CDR1 as SGDLS and CDR2 as YYNGEE. Here the CDR3 reads CASSVVSRTDTQYF. CDR3 in DNA: TGTGCCAGCAGCGTAGTTTCGCGCACAGATACGCAGTATTTT.

The rearrangement uses TRBV5-1 and TRBJ2-7; 10 bases match TRBD2. The CDR3 contains 15 residues. With V trimmed by 3 bases and J by 5 bases, 8 bases remained unmatched. Germline CDR1 is SGHRS and CDR2 is YFSETQ. CDR3 amino acids: CASSSLAGELHEQYF. CDR3 coding DNA: TGCGCCAGCAGCTCCCTAGCGGGAGAACTGCACGAGCAGTACTTC.

CDR3 loop: CAISGGLADSRGYEQYF. The CDR3 region has the DNA TGTGCCATCAGTGGGGGACTAGCGGACAGCAGGGGCTACGAGCAGTACTTC. The chain is built from TRBV10-3 and TRBJ2-7, with TRBD2 matching 11 bases. The CDR3 is made up of 17 amino acids. Trimming cost V 4 bases and J 3 bases; bases outside gene matches: 11. Looked up from germline, CDR1 is ENHRY and CDR2 is SYGVKD.

This clone was picked up one time. The CDR3 DNA is TGTGCCTGGAGTCCCCGTGACAGGGGAATTCACAATGAGCAGTTCTTC. Translated, it gives CAWSPRDRGIHNEQFF. The gene calls are TRBV30 and TRBJ2-1; 8 nucleotides match TRBD1. The V gene's germline CDR1 is GTSNPN and CDR2 SVGIG (reference sequence). Losses at the gene ends were 2 bases for V and 5 bases for J; bases not matched to a gene: 11. The CDR3 is 16 amino acids.

In DNA form, the CDR3 reads TGTGCCAGCAGTTTGGTTGGAGCCAGGGGAGAGACCCAGTACTTC. Residues: CASSLVGARGETQYF. The chain is built from TRBV27 and TRBJ2-5, with TRBD1 as a possible D gene (6 bases). The germline CDR1 and CDR2 sequences are MNHEY and SMNVEV (reference sequence). V shed 3 bases and J shed 4 bases, with 15 bases lying between them. The CDR3 consists of 15 residues.